These 21 T cell receptor beta chains share one sample of origin, sequenced in a study of blood T cell repertoires in COVID-19. Sequenced by immunoSEQ multiplex PCR; TCRdb stores in-frame clones only, minus some. Among nearly 35,000 clones listed, 93% were seen once. Sequencing used peripheral blood. The receptors derive from a human donor in a cohort sampled during active COVID-19.

This rearrangement joins TRBV18 to TRBJ2-6; 7 bases are a match to TRBD1. With V trimmed by 3 bases and J by 6 bases, 5 bases remained unmatched. The germline V gene has CDR1 KGHSH and CDR2 LQKENI. This CDR3 contains 15 residues. This CDR3 reads CASSPRQGVANVLTF. The CDR3 nucleotides are TGTGCCAGCTCACCCAGACAGGGAGTGGCCAACGTCCTGACTTTC.

This clone has a single count. The chain joins TRBV29-1 to TRBJ1-5; D may be TRBD1 (6 bases). The CDR3 is 14 residues long. In germline, CDR1 is SQVTM, CDR2 ANQGSEA. Trimming left V 7 bases short and J 7 bases short, with 20 bases between. This CDR3 is CSASSQGTGQPQHF. The CDR3 nucleotides read TGCAGCGCCAGCTCTCAGGGGACGGGCCAGCCCCAGCATTTT.

The CDR3 spells CASSIDPPGNTEAFF. The CDR3 bases are TGTGCCAGTAGTATAGATCCCCCAGGGAACACTGAAGCTTTCTTT. The genes are TRBV19 and TRBJ1-1; D not resolved. CDR1 is LNHDA and CDR2 is SQIVND in the germline V gene (reference sequence). The CDR3 is 15 residues long. Between the trimmed V and J ends, which lost 0 bases and 1 base, there was a span of 9 bases.

V usage is TRBV30 and J usage is TRBJ1-2, with a possible D match to TRBD1 (5 bases). V shed 4 bases and J shed 8 bases, with 17 bases lying between them. The CDR3 loop spans 13 amino acids. Germline loops: CDR1 GTSNPN, CDR2 SVGIG (reference sequence). CDR3 protein: CAWTYPGGWGYTF. CDR3 sequence (DNA): TGTGCCTGGACGTACCCGGGGGGTTGGGGCTACACCTTC.

This chain joins TRBV4-1 and TRBJ1-2; no definite D call. Germline V CDR1 and CDR2: MGHRA, YSYEKL. The CDR3 has 15 residues. V lost 4 bases to trimming and J lost 3 bases, with 15 bases between them. In DNA, the CDR3 is TGCGCCAGCAGCCTTAGGTCCGGGAATGACTATGGCTACACCTTC. It translates to CASSLRSGNDYGYTF.

The V and J genes are TRBV19 and TRBJ2-7; D is possibly TRBD1 (5 bases). The CDR3 totals 15 residues. Germline CDR1 is LNHDA and CDR2 is SQIVND (reference sequence). Trimming removed 5 bases at V and 0 bases at J, with 14 bases between. The CDR3 DNA reads TGTGCCAGTAGTGCACAGGCCACCCGCTCCTACGAGCAGTACTTC. Translating it yields CASSAQATRSYEQYF.

The chain recombines TRBV11-3 with TRBJ2-2; 16 bases fit TRBD2. The CDR3 runs to 20 residues. The ends lost 0 bases at V and 7 bases at J; junction bases unmatched: 11. CDR1 is SGHNT and CDR2 is YENEEA in the germline V gene. The CDR3 sequence is CASSLDGQGLAGGPDGELFF. The CDR3 DNA reads TGTGCCAGCAGCTTAGACGGGCAGGGACTAGCGGGAGGGCCGGACGGGGAGCTGTTTTTT.

V usage is TRBV2 and J usage is TRBJ2-5, with TRBD2 matching 10 bases. The CDR3 is made up of 14 amino acids. Trimming at V came to 8 bases and at J to 5 bases, leaving 8 bases not matched to a gene. Germline CDR1 reads SNHLY; CDR2 reads FYNNEI. The CDR3 protein is CASSALAGAETQYF. CDR3 in DNA: TGTGCCAGCTCTGCGCTAGCGGGAGCCGAGACCCAGTACTTC.

The chain employs TRBV18 and TRBJ2-3; TRBD2 matches 12 bases. The CDR3 covers 16 residues. Germline CDR1 KGHSH, CDR2 LQKENI. J lost 4 bases, V lost 2 bases, and 4 bases had no gene match. The CDR3 DNA reads as TGTGCCAGCTCACCAGAGACTAGCGGGAGCTCAGATACGCAGTATTTT. Its protein product is CASSPETSGSSDTQYF. Drawing the rest from reference TRBV18 and TRBJ2-3, the complete variable domain is NAGVMQNPRHLVRRRGQEARLRCSPMKGHSHVYWYRQLPEEGLKFMVYLQKENIIDESGMPKERFSAEFPKEGPSILRIQQVVRGDSAAYFCASSPETSGSSDTQYFGPGTRLTVL.

V gene TRBV2 combines with J gene TRBJ2-2; 7 nucleotides line up with TRBD1. Per the germline V gene, CDR1 is SNHLY and CDR2 is FYNNEI. The CDR3 length is 16 residues. V lost 7 bases and J lost 0; bases outside the gene matches: 8. As DNA, the CDR3 is TGTGCCAGCACCACGGGACAGTTCGCGAACACCGGGGAGCTGTTTTTT. Translating it yields CASTTGQFANTGELFF.

This chain connects TRBV7-3 to TRBJ2-3, with TRBD2 identical over 12 bases. Germline V gives CDR1 SGHTA, CDR2 FQGTGA. V shed 3 bases, J shed 2 bases, and the junction held 12 bases outside the gene matches. This CDR3 has 19 amino acids. DNA of the CDR3: TGTGCCAGCAGCTTTATAGGGACGACTAGCGGGAGTCCCACAGATACGCAGTATTTT. Encoded protein: CASSFIGTTSGSPTDTQYF.

This clone appeared a few times. The chain is built from TRBV6-4 and TRBJ2-1, with TRBD2 matching 10 bases. J lost 4 bases, V lost 4 bases, and 4 bases had no gene match. The CDR3 is made up of 15 amino acids. Germline V gives CDR1 MRHNA, CDR2 SNTAGT. CDR3 bases: TGTGCCAGCAGTGCCGGGACTAGCGAATACAATGAGCAGTTCTTC. It yields the protein CASSAGTSEYNEQFF.

CDR3: CASSAGGYEQYF. The CDR3 bases are TGCGCCAGCAGCGCGGGCGGCTACGAGCAGTACTTC. The rearrangement links TRBV5-1 to TRBJ2-7, with D tentatively TRBD2 (5 bases). From germline, CDR1 is SGHRS and CDR2 YFSETQ. This CDR3 contains 12 residues. Trimming shortened V by 4 bases and J by 3 bases, and 8 bases separated the two germline ends.

This sequence joins TRBV5-6 and TRBJ2-7; 9 bases agree with TRBD1. This CDR3 comprises 17 residues. V lost 2 bases and J lost 4; bases outside the gene matches: 13. Germline CDR1 is SGHDT and CDR2 is YYEEEE. CDR3 in amino acids: CASSFGTRGTGNYEQYF. Written as DNA, the CDR3 is TGTGCCAGCAGCTTTGGGACGAGAGGGACAGGGAATTACGAGCAGTACTTC. The full variable domain, completed using reference TRBV5-6 and TRBJ2-7, is DAGVTQSPTHLIKTRGQQVTLRCSPKSGHDTVSWYQQALGQGPQFIFQYYEEEERQRGNFPDRFSGHQFPNYSSELNVNALLLGDSALYLCASSFGTRGTGNYEQYFGPGTRLTVT.

V is TRBV2 and J is TRBJ2-4; no definite D call. There are 12 residues in the CDR3. V lost 2 bases, J lost 6 bases, and 5 bases lay in between. The germline V gene has CDR1 SNHLY and CDR2 FYNNEI. The CDR3 nucleotides read TGTGCCAGCAGTGAATTCAGAAACATTCAGTACTTC. It translates to CASSEFRNIQYF.

The chain combines TRBV3-1 (or the pseudogene TRBV3-2) with TRBJ2-1, with 11 nucleotides matching TRBD2. In germline, CDR1 is LGHDT, CDR2 YNNKEL (reference sequence). V lost 4 bases, J lost 3 bases, and 5 bases stayed unmatched. The CDR3 is 16 residues long. This CDR3 reads CASSPGTSGLYNEQFF. The CDR3 DNA reads TGTGCCAGCAGCCCAGGGACTAGCGGCCTCTACAATGAGCAGTTCTTC.

This chain joins TRBV5-4 and TRBJ2-7; D unresolved. Germline values: CDR1 SGHNT, CDR2 YYREEE (reference sequence). V lost 0 bases and J lost 2, with 6 bases in between. The length of the CDR3 is 13 residues. In nucleotides, the CDR3 is TGTGCCAGCAGCTTGGACCGGGCCTACGAGCAGTACTTC. Translating gives CASSLDRAYEQYF.

For the CDR3, the DNA is TGTGCCAGCAGACGGACAGGGGGTACTGAAGCTTTCTTT. This translates into CASRRTGGTEAFF. This sequence joins TRBV11-2 and TRBJ1-1, with 10 bases identical to TRBD1. V dropped 6 bases and J dropped 5; count of bases not matched to a gene: 3. The length of the CDR3 is 13 residues. Germline V lookup: CDR1 SGHAT, CDR2 FQNNGV.

V gene TRBV5-1 combines with J gene TRBJ2-2; 13 bases are a match to TRBD2. This CDR3 is built from 15 residues. V was pared by 2 bases and J by 6 bases, with 1 base of the junction left unmatched. Germline V lookup: CDR1 SGHRS, CDR2 YFSETQ. CDR3 bases: TGCGCCAGCAGCTTTACTAGCGGGAGGGCCGGGGAGCTGTTTTTT. Translation gives CASSFTSGRAGELFF.

The rearrangement uses TRBV7-3 and TRBJ1-2; 8 positions agree with TRBD1. V gave up 9 bases and J gave up 4 bases; unmatched junction bases: 10. Germline CDR1 SGHTA, CDR2 FQGTGA. This CDR3 is built from 14 residues. CDR3 nucleotide sequence: TGTGCCAGTGGAAACAGGGGGGGTTTCTATGGCTACACCTTC. This sequence encodes CASGNRGGFYGYTF. Variable domain in full (rest from reference TRBV7-3 and TRBJ1-2): GAGVSQTPSNKVTEKGKYVELRCDPISGHTALYWYRQSLGQGPEFLIYFQGTGAADDSGLPNDRFFAVRPEGSVSTLKIQRTERGDSAVYLCASGNRGGFYGYTFGSGTRLTVV.

This chain joins TRBV11-2 and TRBJ2-2; 11 bases agree with TRBD2. The CDR3 contains 14 residues. With 5 bases clipped from V and 7 bases from J, the junction kept 3 bases outside the gene matches. Germline values: CDR1 SGHAT, CDR2 FQNNGV. The CDR3 nucleotides read TGTGCCAGCAGCCTGACTAGCGGGGACGGGGAGCTGTTTTTT. As protein: CASSLTSGDGELFF.